The rows below give T cell receptor beta chains drawn from one sample of a study of regulatory T cells in long-lasting Graves disease. TCRdb reanalysed the multiplex PCR reads using MiXCR and keeps one entry per CDR3 protein. The sample records a few hundred thousand distinct CDR3 sequences, approximately 25% being singletons. Source: peripheral blood mononuclear cells (PBMCs), taken when the disease was refractory, from a patient treated with antithyroid drugs. The receptors come from a woman in her forties with Graves disease. Both conserved end residues are part of each CDR3. The D gene is left open where the match is weak. Size is stated for part of the rows, as once, few or many counts, or as a class when the clone is expanded.

TRBV28	TRBJ1-1	NA	NA	TGTGCCTGGAGTCCGGGGGTAACAGGTGCTTTCTTT	CAWSPGVTGAFF
TRBV20-1	TRBJ2-5	TRBD2	many	TGCAGTGCTAGAGATTTGGGACTAGCTTCGGAGACCCAGTACTTC	CSARDLGLASETQYF
TRBV14	TRBJ1-1	NA	few	TGTGCCAGCAGCCACCTCAGCAACCTGAACACTGAAGCTTTCTTT	CASSHLSNLNTEAFF
TRBV15	TRBJ2-6	TRBD2	many	TGTGCCTCCTCGGGGAGGGGCGGTGGGGCCAACGTCCTGACTTTC	CASSGRGGGANVLTF
TRBV6-5	TRBJ2-5	TRBD1	many	TGTGCCAGCAGTTACGCAGGGGGATTGGGAGAGACCCAGTACTTC	CASSYAGGLGETQYF
TRBV9	TRBJ1-6	NA	NA	TGTGCCAGCAGCGTAGACAGTCTATCCTATAATTCACCCCTCCACTTT	CASSVDSLSYNSPLHF
TRBV20-1	TRBJ2-7	TRBD2	few	TGCAGTGCTAGGCCCCATAGCGGGAGTTTCAACGAGCAGTACTTC	CSARPHSGSFNEQYF
TRBV3-1	TRBJ2-7	NA	few	TGTGCCAGCAGCCAAAGGGGAAGCGACGAGCAGTACTTC	CASSQRGSDEQYF
TRBV2	TRBJ2-2	TRBD1	many	TGTGCCAGCAGTCGACCCGGGACAGGTTCTACCGGGGAGCTGTTTTTT	CASSRPGTGSTGELFF
TRBV3-1	TRBJ2-7	NA	NA	TGTGCCAGCAGCCCCCGCCTGGGACTTCGATACGAGCAGTACTTC	CASSPRLGLRYEQYF
TRBV10-2	TRBJ2-3	NA	NA	TGCGCCAGCAGTGAGGGGTTAGTCCACCTCACAGATACGCAGTATTTT	CASSEGLVHLTDTQYF
TRBV10-3	TRBJ1-1	NA	few	TGTGCCATCAGTGACTGGGCAGGAACGAACACTGAAGCTTTCTTT	CAISDWAGTNTEAFF
TRBV19	TRBJ2-7	TRBD2	NA	TGTGCCAGTAGTATGACAGCGGGAGGCCCCTACGAGCAGTACTTC	CASSMTAGGPYEQYF
TRBV5-1	TRBJ1-1	TRBD1	few	TGCGCCAGCAGCTTGGAAGAGGGGGCGAGGGCTTTCTTT	CASSLEEGARAFF
TRBV11-2	TRBJ2-2	NA	many	TGTGCCAGCAGCCCCCCCGGGAGAAACACCGGGGAGCTGTTTTTT	CASSPPGRNTGELFF
TRBV27	TRBJ2-7	NA	NA	TGTGCCAGCAGTTCGACAGGCGCGCAGTACTTC	CASSSTGAQYF
TRBV2	TRBJ2-3	TRBD2	NA	TGTGCCAGCAGGACCGGGACTAGCGGCGCGGGTACGCAGTATTTT	CASRTGTSGAGTQYF
TRBV29-1	TRBJ1-2	TRBD1	many	TGCAGCGTTTCCGGGACAGGAGATGGCTACACCTTC	CSVSGTGDGYTF
TRBV30	TRBJ2-7	NA	NA	TGTGCCTGGAGTGTATGGGATTCGAGGGGCGAGCAGTACTTC	CAWSVWDSRGEQYF
TRBV28	TRBJ2-1	NA	NA	TGTGCCAGCAGTACAGGGTTCGGTGAGCAGTTCTTC	CASSTGFGEQFF
TRBV28	TRBJ2-2	TRBD2	many	TGTGCTGCGGGGGGGCTAGCGGGAGAGTTAGACACCGGGGAGCTGTTTTTT	CAAGGLAGELDTGELFF
TRBV10-2	TRBJ2-5	NA	many	TGCGCCAGCGCGAGACAAGAGACCCAGTACTTC	CASARQETQYF
TRBV29-1	TRBJ2-5	TRBD2	many	TGCAGCGGCAGTCTAGCGGGGGAATTCCAAGAGACCCAGTACTTC	CSGSLAGEFQETQYF
TRBV16	TRBJ2-7	TRBD1	many	TGTGCCAGCAGCCAATCGCTTGACAGGGGGACCTACGAGCAGTACTTC	CASSQSLDRGTYEQYF
TRBV28	TRBJ2-5	TRBD2	many	TGTGCCAGCAGGGGACTAGCGGGAAGCAGGGAGACCCAGTACTTC	CASRGLAGSRETQYF
TRBV5-1	TRBJ1-1	NA	many	TGCGCCAGCAGCTCCCGTGGTTTAGAATTGAACACTGAAGCTTTCTTT	CASSSRGLELNTEAFF
TRBV5-6	TRBJ2-5	NA	NA	TGTGCCAGCAGCCCCAACGTAGCAGGACAGCGAGAGACCCAGTACTTC	CASSPNVAGQRETQYF
TRBV27	TRBJ2-3	NA	many	TGTGCCAGCAGCACTCTCCCAGATACGCAGTATTTT	CASSTLPDTQYF
TRBV20-1	TRBJ2-5	NA	many	TGCAGTGCTGACTCAGCCCGCACACTACAAGAGACCCAGTACTTC	CSADSARTLQETQYF
TRBV5-1	TRBJ2-5	NA	NA	TGCGCCAGCAGGCATCCAGGCTTCCAAGAGACCCAGTACTTC	CASRHPGFQETQYF
TRBV28	TRBJ1-5	NA	many	TGTGCCAGCAGGCCCCAGGGTTGGAGCAATCAGCCCCAGCATTTT	CASRPQGWSNQPQHF
TRBV12-3/TRBV12-4	TRBJ1-3	TRBD1	few	TGTGCCAGCAGTTCTCACCGCCGGGACAGGGAGAGTTCCACCATATATTTT	CASSSHRRDRESSTIYF
TRBV2	TRBJ2-1	NA	NA	TGTGCCATCAGTTCACAGGGCTACAATGAGCAGTTCTTC	CAISSQGYNEQFF
TRBV12-3/TRBV12-4	TRBJ2-7	NA	many	TGTGCCAGCTGTACCCGCGGGGGCGACGAGCAGTACTTC	CASCTRGGDEQYF
TRBV12-3/TRBV12-4	TRBJ2-7	NA	NA	TGTGCCAGCAGTTTGGTCGAGACCCAGAACTTC	CASSLVETQNF
TRBV7-9	TRBJ2-7	NA	few	TGTGCCAGCAGCTCGGCTTCTCCCGAGCAGTACTTC	CASSSASPEQYF